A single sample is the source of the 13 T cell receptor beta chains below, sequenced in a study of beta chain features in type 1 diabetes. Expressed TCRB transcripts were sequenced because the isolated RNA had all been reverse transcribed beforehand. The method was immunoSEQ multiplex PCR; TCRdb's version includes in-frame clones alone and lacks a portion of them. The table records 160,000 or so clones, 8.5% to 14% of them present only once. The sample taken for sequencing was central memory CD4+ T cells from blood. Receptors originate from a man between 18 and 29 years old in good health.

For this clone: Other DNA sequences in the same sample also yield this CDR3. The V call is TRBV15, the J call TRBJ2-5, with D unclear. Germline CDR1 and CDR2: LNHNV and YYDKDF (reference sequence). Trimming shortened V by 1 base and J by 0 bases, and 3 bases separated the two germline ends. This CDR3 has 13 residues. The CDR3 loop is CATSRGYQETQYF. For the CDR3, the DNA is TGTGCCACCAGCAGAGGGTACCAAGAGACCCAGTACTTC.

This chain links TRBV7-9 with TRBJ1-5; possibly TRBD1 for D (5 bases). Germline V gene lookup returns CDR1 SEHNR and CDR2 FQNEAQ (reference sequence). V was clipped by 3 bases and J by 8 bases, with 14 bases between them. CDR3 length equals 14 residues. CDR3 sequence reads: CASSLAGRGEPQHF. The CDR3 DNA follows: TGTGCCAGCAGCTTGGCAGGGAGAGGGGAGCCCCAGCATTTT. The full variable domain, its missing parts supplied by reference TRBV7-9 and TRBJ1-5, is DTGVSQNPRHKITKRGQNVTFRCDPISEHNRLYWYRQTLGQGPEFLTYFQNEAQLEKSRLLSDRFSAERPKGSFSTLEIQRTEQGDSAMYLCASSLAGRGEPQHFGDGTRLSIL.

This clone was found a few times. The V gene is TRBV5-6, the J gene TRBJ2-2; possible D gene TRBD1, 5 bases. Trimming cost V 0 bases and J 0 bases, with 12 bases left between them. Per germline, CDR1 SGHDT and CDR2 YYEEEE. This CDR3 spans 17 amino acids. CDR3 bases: TGTGCCAGCAGCTTGGCCGGAACAGGAGCGAACACCGGGGAGCTGTTTTTT. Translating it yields CASSLAGTGANTGELFF.

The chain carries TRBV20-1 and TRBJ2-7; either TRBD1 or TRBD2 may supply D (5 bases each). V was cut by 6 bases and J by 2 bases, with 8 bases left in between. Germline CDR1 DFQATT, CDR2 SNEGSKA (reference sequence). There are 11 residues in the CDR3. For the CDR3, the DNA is TGCAGTGCCTGGGGACCCTACGAGCAGTACTTC. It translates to CSAWGPYEQYF.

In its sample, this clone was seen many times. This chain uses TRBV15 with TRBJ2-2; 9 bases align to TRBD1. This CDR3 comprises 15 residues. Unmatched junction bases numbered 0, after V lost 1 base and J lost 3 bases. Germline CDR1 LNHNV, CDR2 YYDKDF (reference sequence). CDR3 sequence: CATSRGDRDTGELFF. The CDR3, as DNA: TGTGCCACCAGCAGAGGGGACAGGGACACCGGGGAGCTGTTTTTT.

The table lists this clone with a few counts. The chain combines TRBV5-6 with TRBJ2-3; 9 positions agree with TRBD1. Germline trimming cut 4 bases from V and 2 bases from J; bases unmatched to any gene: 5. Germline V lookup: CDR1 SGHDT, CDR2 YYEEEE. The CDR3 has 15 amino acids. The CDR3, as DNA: TGTGCCAGCAGCCCCGGGACAGGGTTCACAGATACGCAGTATTTT. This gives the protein CASSPGTGFTDTQYF.

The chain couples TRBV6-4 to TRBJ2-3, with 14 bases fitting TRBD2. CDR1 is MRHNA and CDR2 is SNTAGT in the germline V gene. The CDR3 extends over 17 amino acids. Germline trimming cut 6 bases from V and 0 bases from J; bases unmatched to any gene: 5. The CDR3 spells CASRRLAGGTSTDTQYF. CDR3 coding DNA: TGTGCCAGCAGAAGACTAGCGGGAGGGACAAGCACAGATACGCAGTATTTT.

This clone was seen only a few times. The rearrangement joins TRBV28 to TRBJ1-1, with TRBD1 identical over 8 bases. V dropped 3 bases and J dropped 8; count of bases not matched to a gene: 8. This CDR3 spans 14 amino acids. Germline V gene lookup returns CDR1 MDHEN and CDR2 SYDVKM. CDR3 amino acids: CASSLVGQGGEAFF. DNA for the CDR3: TGTGCCAGCAGTTTGGTTGGACAGGGTGGAGAAGCTTTCTTT.

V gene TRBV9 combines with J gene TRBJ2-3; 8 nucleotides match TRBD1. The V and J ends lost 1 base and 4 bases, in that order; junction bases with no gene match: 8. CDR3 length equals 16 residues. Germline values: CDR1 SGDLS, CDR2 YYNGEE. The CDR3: CASSVSGGGLPDTQYF. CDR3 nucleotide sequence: TGTGCCAGCAGCGTATCAGGGGGCGGCTTGCCAGATACGCAGTATTTT.

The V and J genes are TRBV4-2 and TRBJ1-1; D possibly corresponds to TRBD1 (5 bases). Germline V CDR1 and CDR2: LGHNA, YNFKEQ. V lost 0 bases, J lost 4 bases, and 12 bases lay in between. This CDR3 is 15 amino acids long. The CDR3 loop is CASSQEPQGSTEAFF. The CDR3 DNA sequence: TGTGCCAGCAGCCAAGAGCCCCAGGGAAGCACTGAAGCTTTCTTT.

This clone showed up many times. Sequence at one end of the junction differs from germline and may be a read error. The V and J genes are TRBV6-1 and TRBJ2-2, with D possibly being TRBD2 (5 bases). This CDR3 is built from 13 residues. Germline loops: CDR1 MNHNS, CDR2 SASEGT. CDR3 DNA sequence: TGTGCCACCAGTTTTGTAGCGACCGGGGAGCTGTTTTTT. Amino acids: CATSFVATGELFF.

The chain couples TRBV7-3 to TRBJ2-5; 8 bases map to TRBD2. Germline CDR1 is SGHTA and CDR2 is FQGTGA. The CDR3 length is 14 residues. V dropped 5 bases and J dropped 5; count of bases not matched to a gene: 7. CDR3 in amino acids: CASSQREFCETQYF. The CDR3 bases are TGTGCCAGCAGCCAGCGGGAGTTTTGTGAGACCCAGTACTTC.

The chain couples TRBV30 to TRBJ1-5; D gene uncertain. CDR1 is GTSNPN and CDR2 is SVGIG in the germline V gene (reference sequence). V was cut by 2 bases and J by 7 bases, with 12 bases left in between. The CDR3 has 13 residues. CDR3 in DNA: TGTGCCTGGAGTAAAATGGCGGGCCAGCCCCAGCATTTT. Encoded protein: CAWSKMAGQPQHF.